This is a list of T cell receptor beta chains from one sample in a study of blood T cells in healthy people across ages. TCRdb re-analysed the 5' RACE reads in MiXCR, keeping a single row per CDR3 protein. The sample contains about 570,000 distinct CDR3 sequences, roughly a quarter of which appear only once. The sample was blood. Receptors were obtained from a woman aged 65 to 85 in good health. CDR3s include the opening cysteine and the closing phenylalanine or tryptophan. The D gene is left open where the match is weak. Clone sizes are given selectively: once, few, many, or a class where the clone is expanded.

clone_size: -
d_call: -
v_call: TRBV7-3
cdr3_length: 13
j_call: TRBJ1-2
cdr3_nt: TGTGCCAGCAGCTTTTCCCCTGGGGGTGGCTACACCTTC
cdr3_aa: CASSFSPGGGYTF

clone_size: few
d_call: TRBD2
v_call: TRBV7-9
cdr3_length: 16
j_call: TRBJ2-3
cdr3_nt: TGTGCCAGCAGCTTGGAACTAGCGGGACGTCGAGATACGCAGTATTTT
cdr3_aa: CASSLELAGRRDTQYF

clone_size: -
d_call: -
v_call: TRBV5-1
cdr3_length: 14
j_call: TRBJ1-2
cdr3_nt: TGCGCCAGCAGCTCACAACAGGGAACCTATGGCTACACCTTC
cdr3_aa: CASSSQQGTYGYTF

clone_size: -
d_call: -
v_call: TRBV10-3
cdr3_length: 15
j_call: TRBJ2-5
cdr3_nt: TGTGCCATCAGTGAGTCAAGCAGCGCCGTAGGGTCCCAGTACTTC
cdr3_aa: CAISESSSAVGSQYF

clone_size: -
d_call: -
v_call: TRBV20-1
cdr3_length: 15
j_call: TRBJ2-3
cdr3_nt: TGCAGTGCTTTGAAGGTCGGGGGCGTTTCAGATACGCAGTATTTT
cdr3_aa: CSALKVGGVSDTQYF

clone_size: -
d_call: -
v_call: TRBV20-1
cdr3_length: 16
j_call: TRBJ2-7
cdr3_nt: TGCAGTGCTAGAAGGGGAAGGCGCCCCGAGAACTACGAGCAGTACTTC
cdr3_aa: CSARRGRRPENYEQYF

clone_size: -
d_call: -
v_call: TRBV5-1
cdr3_length: 11
j_call: TRBJ1-2
cdr3_nt: TGCGCCAGCAGTGACCTCTATGGCTACACCTTC
cdr3_aa: CASSDLYGYTF

clone_size: few
d_call: -
v_call: TRBV9
cdr3_length: 15
j_call: TRBJ2-5
cdr3_nt: TGTGCCAGCAGCGGCGGGACACAATATCAAGAGACCCAGTACTTC
cdr3_aa: CASSGGTQYQETQYF

clone_size: few
d_call: -
v_call: TRBV4-1
cdr3_length: 15
j_call: TRBJ2-6
cdr3_nt: TGCGCCAGCAGCCAAGGGGTCTCTGGGGCCAACGTCCTGACTTTC
cdr3_aa: CASSQGVSGANVLTF

clone_size: few
d_call: TRBD2
v_call: TRBV27
cdr3_length: 19
j_call: TRBJ2-1
cdr3_nt: TGTGCCAGCAGTTTCTCCGCTAGCGGGGGGCAAAGCTCCTACAATGAGCAGTTCTTC
cdr3_aa: CASSFSASGGQSSYNEQFF

clone_size: -
d_call: -
v_call: TRBV6-5
cdr3_length: 13
j_call: TRBJ2-5
cdr3_nt: TGTGCCAGCAGTTACTCGATGTCTCAGACCCAGTACTTC
cdr3_aa: CASSYSMSQTQYF

clone_size: -
d_call: -
v_call: TRBV6-1
cdr3_length: 15
j_call: TRBJ2-1
cdr3_nt: TGTGCCAGCAGTGCGGGGGATCACACCCCCAAGGAGCAGTTCTTC
cdr3_aa: CASSAGDHTPKEQFF

clone_size: few
d_call: -
v_call: TRBV5-1
cdr3_length: 14
j_call: TRBJ2-1
cdr3_nt: TGCGCCAGCAGCTTTGCGGGGGCAACAAGAGAGCAGTTCTTC
cdr3_aa: CASSFAGATREQFF

clone_size: -
d_call: -
v_call: TRBV7-7
cdr3_length: 13
j_call: TRBJ2-5
cdr3_nt: TGTGCCACATCTTCTGGGTTACGGGAGACCCAGTACTTC
cdr3_aa: CATSSGLRETQYF

clone_size: -
d_call: TRBD2
v_call: TRBV5-1
cdr3_length: 18
j_call: TRBJ2-5
cdr3_nt: TGCGCCAGCAGCTTGGGTGCGACTAGCCTACCCTTCGAAGAGACCCAGTACTTC
cdr3_aa: CASSLGATSLPFEETQYF

clone_size: many
d_call: -
v_call: TRBV5-1
cdr3_length: 12
j_call: TRBJ2-5
cdr3_nt: TGCGCCAGCAGCCCCCCCGGGGGAGAGCAGTACTTC
cdr3_aa: CASSPPGGEQYF

clone_size: few
d_call: TRBD1
v_call: TRBV4-2
cdr3_length: 15
j_call: TRBJ1-2
cdr3_nt: TGTGCCAGCAGCCAAGAACAGGGGGCAGACTATGGCTACACCTTC
cdr3_aa: CASSQEQGADYGYTF

clone_size: -
d_call: TRBD1
v_call: TRBV5-1
cdr3_length: 19
j_call: TRBJ2-7
cdr3_nt: TGCGCCAGCAGCTTAAAACCGGGACAGCGTATACTCACCCTCTACGAGCAGTACTTC
cdr3_aa: CASSLKPGQRILTLYEQYF

clone_size: -
d_call: TRBD1
v_call: TRBV5-1
cdr3_length: 15
j_call: TRBJ1-3
cdr3_nt: TGCGCCAGCACCCCGGACAGGGGCTCTGGAAACACCATATATTTT
cdr3_aa: CASTPDRGSGNTIYF

clone_size: few
d_call: TRBD2
v_call: TRBV20-1
cdr3_length: 15
j_call: TRBJ2-5
cdr3_nt: TGCAGTGCTAGAGTCCGACTAGCGGTCCAAGAGACCCAGTACTTC
cdr3_aa: CSARVRLAVQETQYF

clone_size: few
d_call: -
v_call: TRBV6-5
cdr3_length: 15
j_call: TRBJ1-2
cdr3_nt: TGTGCCAGCAGTTACTCGACTCCTATCATAGATGGCTACACCTTC
cdr3_aa: CASSYSTPIIDGYTF

clone_size: once
d_call: TRBD2
v_call: TRBV30
cdr3_length: 13
j_call: TRBJ2-7
cdr3_nt: TGTGCCTGGAGTGTACAGAGAGCGGGAGCCAAGTACTTC
cdr3_aa: CAWSVQRAGAKYF

clone_size: -
d_call: -
v_call: TRBV11-3
cdr3_length: 17
j_call: TRBJ2-5
cdr3_nt: TGTGCCAGCAGCTTAGTCCGGAGCCAGGGAGGAAAAGAGACCCAGTACTTC
cdr3_aa: CASSLVRSQGGKETQYF

clone_size: few
d_call: TRBD2
v_call: TRBV12-3/TRBV12-4
cdr3_length: 14
j_call: TRBJ2-5
cdr3_nt: TGTGCCAGCACCGAGCGGGGGGGACAAGAGACCCAGTACTTC
cdr3_aa: CASTERGGQETQYF

clone_size: many
d_call: -
v_call: TRBV7-9
cdr3_length: 11
j_call: TRBJ2-7
cdr3_nt: TGTGCCAGCAGCCAAGGTAGCGAGCAGTACTTC
cdr3_aa: CASSQGSEQYF

clone_size: few
d_call: -
v_call: TRBV4-3
cdr3_length: 15
j_call: TRBJ2-7
cdr3_nt: TGCGCCAGCAGCCAAGAGTCTAGCGCTTCCTACGAGCAGTACTTC
cdr3_aa: CASSQESSASYEQYF

clone_size: few
d_call: -
v_call: TRBV6-2/TRBV6-3
cdr3_length: 12
j_call: TRBJ1-1
cdr3_nt: TGTGCCAGCAGACACAGGGTGAGTGAAGCTTTCTTT
cdr3_aa: CASRHRVSEAFF

clone_size: -
d_call: -
v_call: TRBV6-5
cdr3_length: 13
j_call: TRBJ1-5
cdr3_nt: TGTGCCAGCAGTTACTCGGCATATCAGCCCCAGCATTTT
cdr3_aa: CASSYSAYQPQHF

clone_size: few
d_call: TRBD2
v_call: TRBV4-3
cdr3_length: 14
j_call: TRBJ2-7
cdr3_nt: TGCGCCAGCAGCCAAGATCGGGGGGCCTACGAGCAGTACTTC
cdr3_aa: CASSQDRGAYEQYF

clone_size: -
d_call: TRBD1
v_call: TRBV29-1
cdr3_length: 14
j_call: TRBJ2-7
cdr3_nt: TGCAGCGTGATCGGGACAGGGAGCTCCTACGAGCAGTACTTC
cdr3_aa: CSVIGTGSSYEQYF

clone_size: few
d_call: -
v_call: TRBV5-1
cdr3_length: 16
j_call: TRBJ2-6
cdr3_nt: TGCGCCAGCAGCTTGACGTTTTCCTCTGGGGCCGACGTCCTGACTTTC
cdr3_aa: CASSLTFSSGADVLTF

clone_size: -
d_call: -
v_call: TRBV30
cdr3_length: 15
j_call: TRBJ2-1
cdr3_nt: TGTGCCTGGGGGGGGCCATTAGGGTCCTACAATGAGCAGTTCTTC
cdr3_aa: CAWGGPLGSYNEQFF

clone_size: -
d_call: TRBD1
v_call: TRBV4-3
cdr3_length: 15
j_call: TRBJ2-3
cdr3_nt: TGCGCCAGCAGCCGGGACAGGTCTAGCACAGATACGCAGTATTTT
cdr3_aa: CASSRDRSSTDTQYF

clone_size: -
d_call: -
v_call: TRBV12-3/TRBV12-4
cdr3_length: 15
j_call: TRBJ2-3
cdr3_nt: TGTGCCAGCAGTTTAGTTGGAGGGGGGGCGGATACGCAGTATTTT
cdr3_aa: CASSLVGGGADTQYF

clone_size: -
d_call: -
v_call: TRBV20-1
cdr3_length: 15
j_call: TRBJ1-2
cdr3_nt: TGCAGTGCTAGAGACCCAAGGACCTACAACTATGGCTACACCTTC
cdr3_aa: CSARDPRTYNYGYTF

clone_size: few
d_call: -
v_call: TRBV24-1
cdr3_length: 15
j_call: TRBJ2-1
cdr3_nt: TGTGCCACCAGTGATTCCGGGACTGCCTACAATGAGCAGTTCTTC
cdr3_aa: CATSDSGTAYNEQFF

clone_size: -
d_call: -
v_call: TRBV2
cdr3_length: 13
j_call: TRBJ1-4
cdr3_nt: TGTGCCAGCAATGCAGGACCTAATGAAAAACTGTTTTTT
cdr3_aa: CASNAGPNEKLFF

clone_size: few
d_call: -
v_call: TRBV29-1
cdr3_length: 13
j_call: TRBJ2-5
cdr3_nt: TGCAGCACCGAAAGGGGCATAGGGGAGGCCCAGTACTTC
cdr3_aa: CSTERGIGEAQYF

clone_size: -
d_call: TRBD2
v_call: TRBV20-1
cdr3_length: 15
j_call: TRBJ2-4
cdr3_nt: TGCAGTGCTAGAGACGGGACTAGCGGACTAAACATTCAGTACTTC
cdr3_aa: CSARDGTSGLNIQYF

clone_size: few
d_call: TRBD2
v_call: TRBV5-5
cdr3_length: 15
j_call: TRBJ2-3
cdr3_nt: TGTGCCAGCAGCGCGACTAGCGGGGGTCTAGATACGCAGTATTTT
cdr3_aa: CASSATSGGLDTQYF

clone_size: -
d_call: TRBD1
v_call: TRBV5-1
cdr3_length: 12
j_call: TRBJ1-6
cdr3_nt: TGCGCCAGCAGCCCCGGACAGGCGGTACTCCACTTT
cdr3_aa: CASSPGQAVLHF

clone_size: few
d_call: -
v_call: TRBV11-3
cdr3_length: 15
j_call: TRBJ2-5
cdr3_nt: TGTGCCAGCAGCCCATCGGGGGCCTCACAAGAGACCCAGTACTTC
cdr3_aa: CASSPSGASQETQYF

clone_size: few
d_call: -
v_call: TRBV7-2
cdr3_length: 14
j_call: TRBJ2-1
cdr3_nt: TGTGCCAGCAGCTTAAGACAAGCCTACAATGAGCAGTTCTTC
cdr3_aa: CASSLRQAYNEQFF

clone_size: -
d_call: -
v_call: TRBV10-3
cdr3_length: 14
j_call: TRBJ2-5
cdr3_nt: TGTGCCATCACCGATCTCAGCTCCCAAGAGACCCAGTACTTC
cdr3_aa: CAITDLSSQETQYF

clone_size: -
d_call: TRBD2
v_call: TRBV12-3/TRBV12-4
cdr3_length: 11
j_call: TRBJ2-5
cdr3_nt: TGTGCCAGCACCAGCGGGGGGGGACCGGACTTC
cdr3_aa: CASTSGGGPDF

clone_size: -
d_call: -
v_call: TRBV6-2/TRBV6-3
cdr3_length: 13
j_call: TRBJ1-2
cdr3_nt: TGTGCCAGCACGACGGCTAGTTCCTATGGCTACACCTTC
cdr3_aa: CASTTASSYGYTF

clone_size: -
d_call: -
v_call: TRBV19
cdr3_length: 14
j_call: TRBJ2-7
cdr3_nt: TGTGCCAGTAGCCGCGACGGGAAATACTACGAGCAGTACTTC
cdr3_aa: CASSRDGKYYEQYF

clone_size: -
d_call: TRBD2
v_call: TRBV10-3
cdr3_length: 14
j_call: TRBJ2-5
cdr3_nt: TGTGCCATCAGAGGACTAGCGGGGGAAGAGACCCAGTACTTC
cdr3_aa: CAIRGLAGEETQYF

clone_size: few
d_call: TRBD2
v_call: TRBV5-1
cdr3_length: 16
j_call: TRBJ2-3
cdr3_nt: TGCGCCAGCAGCTGGGTAGCGGGGGGGCCGTCAGATACGCAGTATTTT
cdr3_aa: CASSWVAGGPSDTQYF

clone_size: -
d_call: -
v_call: TRBV19
cdr3_length: 14
j_call: TRBJ2-5
cdr3_nt: TGTGCCAGTGCCTCGGGACACCTCGTCGGGGCCCAGTACTTC
cdr3_aa: CASASGHLVGAQYF

clone_size: few
d_call: TRBD1
v_call: TRBV6-2/TRBV6-3
cdr3_length: 12
j_call: TRBJ2-1
cdr3_nt: TGTGCCAGCAGTCCACGACAGGGCCTTCAGTTCTTC
cdr3_aa: CASSPRQGLQFF

clone_size: -
d_call: -
v_call: TRBV29-1
cdr3_length: 11
j_call: TRBJ1-2
cdr3_nt: TGCAGCGTTGGGCCTACGAAGCGCTACACCTTC
cdr3_aa: CSVGPTKRYTF

clone_size: few
d_call: -
v_call: TRBV20-1
cdr3_length: 13
j_call: TRBJ2-1
cdr3_nt: TGCAGTGCTAGCTCGGGGTCCTACAATGAGCAGTTCTTC
cdr3_aa: CSASSGSYNEQFF